These 24 T cell receptor beta chains came from one sample sequenced in a study of blood T cell repertoires in COVID-19. Sequencing used immunoSEQ multiplex PCR; TCRdb keeps in-frame clones, though not all of them. Of just under 350,000 clones in the sample, almost 90% were seen once. Sequenced material: peripheral blood. The receptors shown here come from a woman between 65 and 79 years old with COVID-19, enrolled during active disease.

The chain uses TRBV5-8 and TRBJ1-1; 7 bases are shared with TRBD1. Germline assignment: CDR1 SGHTS and CDR2 YDEGEE. CDR3 length equals 13 residues. V shed 4 bases and J 5 bases; nucleotides not matched to a gene: 5. The CDR3 spells CASSLTGITEAFF. CDR3 sequence (DNA): TGTGCCAGCAGCCTGACAGGGATTACTGAAGCTTTCTTT.

This clone has just a few counts. V is TRBV19 and J is TRBJ1-2; D is unresolved. Trimming stripped 4 bases from V and 0 bases from J, with 9 bases between. The CDR3 has 14 amino acids. The germline gives CDR1 LNHDA, CDR2 SQIVND (reference sequence). This CDR3 is CASSTVGANYGYTF. The CDR3 DNA is TGTGCCAGTAGTACCGTTGGAGCTAACTATGGCTACACCTTC.

The chain uses TRBV29-1 and TRBJ2-7; 7 bases align to TRBD1. There are 14 residues in the CDR3. V shed 8 bases and J 5 bases; nucleotides not matched to a gene: 15. Germline CDR1 reads SQVTM; CDR2 reads ANQGSEA. The CDR3 sequence: CSFGRGGGLHEQYF. CDR3 DNA: TGCAGCTTCGGAAGAGGGGGCGGCCTCCACGAGCAGTACTTC.

This clone was recorded once. The chain uses TRBV5-4 and TRBJ1-2; 7 bases agree with TRBD1. This CDR3 spans 14 amino acids. CDR1 and CDR2 from the germline V gene are SGHNT and YYREEE (reference sequence). The junction had 6 bases not matched to a gene; V was cut back by 3 bases and J by 4 bases. The DNA of the CDR3 is TGTGCCAGCAGCTGGGTAGGGGACAGCTATGGCTACACCTTC. Its translation is CASSWVGDSYGYTF.

This chain joins TRBV7-8 and TRBJ1-1, with D tentatively TRBD1 (5 bases). V lost 2 bases to trimming and J lost 5 bases, with 15 bases between them. Per the germline V gene, CDR1 is SGHVS and CDR2 is FQNEAQ. The CDR3 sequence is 15 residues long. CDR3 nucleotide sequence: TGTGCCAGCAGCTTAAAGTGGCCAGGGAGGACTGAAGCTTTCTTT. Its protein product is CASSLKWPGRTEAFF.

This clone was counted between two and nine times. The chain links TRBV5-8 to TRBJ2-5, with 11 bases identical to TRBD1. The CDR3 is 15 residues long. Unmatched junction bases numbered 1, after V lost 0 bases and J lost 3 bases. Germline CDR1 and CDR2: SGHTS and YDEGEE. The CDR3, as DNA: TGTGCCAGCAGCTTGGGGACAGGGGGCAAAGAGACCCAGTACTTC. Protein product: CASSLGTGGKETQYF. The full variable domain, completed using reference TRBV5-8 and TRBJ2-5, is EAGVTQSPTHLIKTRGQQATLRCSPISGHTSVYWYQQALGLGLQFLLWYDEGEERNRGNFPPRFSGRQFPNYSSELNVNALELEDSALYLCASSLGTGGKETQYFGPGTRLLVL.

This chain joins TRBV5-1 and TRBJ1-4; 8 bases align to TRBD1. V shed 1 base and J 8 bases; nucleotides not matched to a gene: 7. CDR3 length: 15 residues. Per germline, CDR1 SGHRS and CDR2 YFSETQ. Written as DNA, the CDR3 is TGCGCCAGCAGCTTGCTAGGAGGGACAGGAGAAAAACTGTTTTTT. Translated, it gives CASSLLGGTGEKLFF.

CDR3 residues: CASSRQGPPSYNEQFF. In DNA, the CDR3 is TGTGCCAGCAGTCGACAGGGCCCACCATCCTACAATGAGCAGTTCTTC. The chain recombines TRBV28 with TRBJ2-1, with 7 nucleotides matching TRBD1. V dropped 5 bases and J dropped 1; count of bases not matched to a gene: 8. CDR3 length: 16 amino acids. Germline CDR1 is MDHEN and CDR2 is SYDVKM.

The genes are TRBV6-5 and TRBJ2-7; 8 positions agree with TRBD1. With V trimmed by 11 bases and J by 0 bases, 6 bases remained unmatched. From germline, CDR1 is MNHEY and CDR2 SVGAGI. CDR3 size: 13 residues. For the CDR3, the DNA is TGTGCCTGCCAGGACAGGGCCTCCTACGAGCAGTACTTC. Its protein is CACQDRASYEQYF.

The chain has TRBV9 and TRBJ2-7, with D tentatively TRBD1 (5 bases). Germline CDR1 and CDR2: SGDLS and YYNGEE. Trimming took 0 bases from V and 3 from J, leaving 16 bases between them. This CDR3 has 16 amino acids. As DNA, the CDR3 is TGTGCCAGCAGCGTAGAAGACAGTTTGAGTGGCTACGAGCAGTACTTC. As protein: CASSVEDSLSGYEQYF.

V gene TRBV7-9 combines with J gene TRBJ1-2, with 9 nucleotides matching TRBD1. Losses at the gene ends were 3 bases for V and 7 bases for J; bases not matched to a gene: 6. Germline loops: CDR1 SEHNR, CDR2 FQNEAQ (reference sequence). The CDR3 totals 14 residues. CDR3 residues: CASSFGQGMGGYTF. As DNA, the CDR3 is TGTGCCAGCAGCTTCGGACAGGGGATGGGTGGCTACACCTTC.

This chain links TRBV7-2 with TRBJ1-6; a weak D match, TRBD1 (6 bases). Between the trimmed V and J ends, which lost 6 bases and 5 bases, there was a span of 14 bases. This CDR3 is 15 amino acids long. Germline values: CDR1 SGHTA, CDR2 FQGNSA. CDR3 coding DNA: TGTGCCAGCAGGCTTACAGGGCGGGATAATTCACCCCTCCACTTT. Its translation is CASRLTGRDNSPLHF. The whole variable domain, filled in from reference TRBV7-2 and TRBJ1-6, reads GAGVSQSPSNKVTEKGKDVELRCDPISGHTALYWYRQSLGQGLEFLIYFQGNSAPDKSGLPSDRFSAERTGGSVSTLTIQRTQQEDSAVYLCASRLTGRDNSPLHFGNGTRLTVT.

V usage is TRBV5-1 and J usage is TRBJ1-1; D may be TRBD1 (6 bases). Germline V gene sequence: CDR1 SGHRS, CDR2 YFSETQ. The CDR3 extends over 15 amino acids. V was shortened by 0 bases and J by 12 bases, with 21 bases between the two germline ends. Here the CDR3 reads CASSLVAGAGLETFF. The CDR3, as DNA: TGCGCCAGCAGCTTGGTCGCGGGGGCTGGGCTTGAGACTTTCTTT.

The J gene is TRBJ1-2, the V gene TRBV5-6; D might be TRBD1 (6 bases). The length of the CDR3 is 14 residues. Germline V CDR1 and CDR2: SGHDT, YYEEEE. V lost 7 bases, J lost 6 bases, and 19 bases lay in between. This chain's CDR3 is CASGRPRQEDGYTF. CDR3 nucleotides: TGTGCCAGCGGCCGTCCAAGACAGGAGGATGGCTACACCTTC.

The gene calls are TRBV19 and TRBJ1-5, with D unclear. The CDR3 has 14 residues. Trimming removed 7 bases at V and 2 bases at J, with 12 bases between. Germline loops: CDR1 LNHDA, CDR2 SQIVND (reference sequence). In DNA form, the CDR3 reads TGTGCCAGTACGCGGCAAGAGGGCAATCAGCCCCAGCATTTT. This translates into CASTRQEGNQPQHF.

The chain links TRBV3-1 (or the pseudogene TRBV3-2) to TRBJ1-1; 7 bases match TRBD1. Germline trimming cut 2 bases from V and 5 bases from J; bases unmatched to any gene: 8. The CDR3 contains 15 residues. Germline-derived CDR1 and CDR2 are LGHDT and YNNKEL (reference sequence). The CDR3 region is CASSQLTTGLTEAFF. CDR3 nucleotide sequence: TGTGCCAGCAGCCAACTTACGACAGGGCTTACTGAAGCTTTCTTT.

CDR3 protein: CASSWGTSLSNEQFF. The DNA for the CDR3 is TGCGCCAGCAGCTGGGGGACTAGTTTGTCCAATGAGCAGTTCTTC. The gene calls are TRBV5-1 and TRBJ2-1, with 8 bases aligning to TRBD2. J was trimmed by 6 bases and V by 3 bases; bases with no gene match: 8. The CDR3 loop spans 15 amino acids. Per the germline V gene, CDR1 is SGHRS and CDR2 is YFSETQ.

The chain uses TRBV9 and TRBJ2-5, with TRBD2 identical over 8 bases. There are 16 residues in the CDR3. Germline-derived CDR1 and CDR2 are SGDLS and YYNGEE. Trimming removed 3 bases from V and 1 base from J; junction bases left unmatched: 8. Written as DNA, the CDR3 is TGTGCCAGCAGCGCCGGGACTAGTCTACCCCAAGAGACCCAGTACTTC. Amino acids: CASSAGTSLPQETQYF.

In this sample, this clone turned up once. The chain has TRBV2 and TRBJ2-4; 9 positions match TRBD1. Trimming took 0 bases from V and 6 from J; bases not matched to a gene: 0. Looked up from germline, CDR1 is SNHLY and CDR2 is FYNNEI. The CDR3 extends over 14 amino acids. CDR3 DNA sequence: TGTGCCAGCAGTGAAGCGGACAGGGGAAACATTCAGTACTTC. This translates into CASSEADRGNIQYF.

V gene TRBV5-1 combines with J gene TRBJ2-3, with 16 bases matching TRBD2. The germline gives CDR1 SGHRS, CDR2 YFSETQ. The CDR3 sequence is 17 residues long. V trimming: 3 bases; J trimming: 7 bases; junction bases outside the gene matches: 8. CDR3 residues: CASSSGLAGGSANTQYF. CDR3 sequence (DNA): TGCGCCAGCAGCTCGGGACTAGCGGGGGGGTCGGCGAATACGCAGTATTTT.

A single count supports this clone. The rearrangement links TRBV19 to TRBJ2-5, with 11 bases matching TRBD1. This CDR3 spans 14 amino acids. J gave up 6 bases and V 4 bases, and 4 bases lay outside the gene matches. Germline V lookup: CDR1 LNHDA, CDR2 SQIVND (reference sequence). The CDR3 protein is CASSRTGGAQTQYF. The CDR3 coding sequence is TGTGCCAGTAGTAGGACAGGGGGCGCTCAGACCCAGTACTTC.

V gene TRBV11-2 combines with J gene TRBJ2-3; perhaps TRBD1 as D (5 bases). With 5 bases removed from V and 3 bases from J, the gap between germline ends came to 9 bases. The germline CDR1 and CDR2 sequences are SGHAT and FQNNGV. This CDR3 has 13 amino acids. CDR3 in DNA: TGTGCCAGCAGCCGAGCAGGGACAGATACGCAGTATTTT. This translates into CASSRAGTDTQYF. The full variable domain, rest sourced from reference TRBV11-2 and TRBJ2-3, is EAGVAQSPRYKIIEKRQSVAFWCNPISGHATLYWYQQILGQGPKLLIQFQNNGVVDDSQLPKDRFSAERLKGVDSTLKIQPAKLEDSAVYLCASSRAGTDTQYFGPGTRLTVL.

The rearrangement joins TRBV6-5 to TRBJ2-2; the D gene is possibly TRBD2 (6 bases). From germline, CDR1 is MNHEY and CDR2 SVGAGI. The CDR3 has 13 residues. V was trimmed by 11 bases and J by 8 bases, leaving 18 bases between them. CDR3 sequence: CAGGTPGAGELFF. The CDR3 DNA reads as TGTGCCGGAGGGACTCCTGGGGCTGGGGAGCTGTTTTTT.

The chain links TRBV6-1 to TRBJ1-5; 7 nucleotides match TRBD1. The CDR3 is 17 residues long. V lost 4 bases to trimming and J lost 0 bases; unmatched junction nucleotides: 9. Germline V gene lookup returns CDR1 MNHNS and CDR2 SASEGT. The CDR3 DNA sequence: TGTGCCAGCAGTGGAGGTACAGGGGCTTATAGCAATCAGCCCCAGCATTTT. Translating gives CASSGGTGAYSNQPQHF.